These 19 T cell receptor beta chains came from one sample sequenced in a study of blood T cell repertoires in COVID-19. The protocol was immunoSEQ multiplex PCR, while the TCRdb copy is restricted to in-frame clones and leaves out a portion. The top ten clones hold less than 0.6% of a sample with about 150,000 clones, about 90% of them seen once. Sample: peripheral blood. The origin of the receptors is a man between 50 and 59 years old with acute or convalescent COVID-19.

V gene TRBV6-2 or TRBV6-3 combines with J gene TRBJ2-7; 7 bases are shared with TRBD2. The CDR3 spans 13 residues. Germline CDR1 and CDR2: MNHEY and SVGEGT. Trimming took 4 bases from V and 2 from J; bases not matched to a gene: 2. Here the CDR3 reads CASSWGTTYEQYF. CDR3 coding DNA: TGTGCCAGCAGTTGGGGGACTACCTACGAGCAGTACTTC.

CDR3 nucleotide sequence: TGTGCCAGCAGTTTATTCGCGGGGGAGACCCAGTACTTC. It specifies CASSLFAGETQYF. The V call is TRBV12-3 or TRBV12-4, the J call TRBJ2-5, with D perhaps TRBD2 (6 bases). The CDR3 spans 13 residues. With 2 bases removed from V and 5 bases from J, the gap between germline ends came to 9 bases.

V and J are TRBV11-3 and TRBJ2-2; 8 bases match TRBD1. The V gene's germline CDR1 is SGHNT and CDR2 YENEEA. CDR3 length: 16 residues. V was pared by 0 bases and J by 1 base, with 1 base of the junction left unmatched. The CDR3 loop is CASSLDGTGNTGELFF. CDR3 bases: TGTGCCAGCAGCTTAGACGGGACAGGGAACACCGGGGAGCTGTTTTTT. The full variable domain, completed using reference TRBV11-3 and TRBJ2-2, is EAGVVQSPRYKIIEKKQPVAFWCNPISGHNTLYWYLQNLGQGPELLIRYENEEAVDDSQLPKDRFSAERLKGVDSTLKIQPAELGDSAVYLCASSLDGTGNTGELFFGEGSRLTVL.

V gene TRBV19 combines with J gene TRBJ1-4; D may be TRBD1 (5 bases). Trimming took 11 bases from V and 4 from J, leaving 14 bases between them. Germline V gene lookup returns CDR1 LNHDA and CDR2 SQIVND (reference sequence). The CDR3 has 13 amino acids. CDR3 protein: CASRAPLNEKLFF. DNA for the CDR3: TGTGCCTCCAGGGCGCCCCTTAATGAAAAACTGTTTTTT. The variable domain in full, with the rest retrieved from reference TRBV19 and TRBJ1-4, is DGGITQSPKYLFRKEGQNVTLSCEQNLNHDAMYWYRQDPGQGLRLIYYSQIVNDFQKGDIAEGYSVSREKKESFPLTVTSAQKNPTAFYLCASRAPLNEKLFFGSGTQLSVL.

This clone was observed a handful of times. The chain has TRBV28 and TRBJ2-1; D possibly corresponds to TRBD2 (6 bases). There are 12 residues in the CDR3. CDR1 and CDR2 (germline): MDHEN, SYDVKM. Trimming left V 8 bases short and J 4 bases short, with 9 bases between. CDR3 nucleotides: TGTGCCAGCGGAGGGTGGTACAATGAGCAGTTCTTC. The encoded protein is CASGGWYNEQFF.

This sequence joins TRBV19 and TRBJ2-5; 7 bases line up with TRBD1. Germline V gene lookup returns CDR1 LNHDA and CDR2 SQIVND (reference sequence). There are 15 residues in the CDR3. V was clipped by 5 bases and J by 3 bases; unmatched bases: 9. In DNA, the CDR3 is TGTGCCAGTAGTCCCAAGGGACAGATAGAAGAGACCCAGTACTTC. This encodes CASSPKGQIEETQYF.

The chain employs TRBV18 and TRBJ2-5, with 7 bases aligning to TRBD1. V was clipped by 4 bases and J by 6 bases; unmatched bases: 11. The CDR3 sequence is 15 residues long. Germline CDR1 reads KGHSH; CDR2 reads LQKENI. This CDR3 reads CASSLTTGVVKTQYF. The CDR3 DNA follows: TGTGCCAGCTCACTCACCACAGGGGTGGTAAAGACCCAGTACTTC.

The chain carries TRBV2 and TRBJ2-1; D unresolved. Germline V lookup: CDR1 SNHLY, CDR2 FYNNEI. Trimming took off 6 bases at V and 6 bases at J, with 9 bases between the two ends. The CDR3 contains 12 residues. The CDR3: CASSFSSNEQFF. CDR3 sequence (DNA): TGTGCCAGCAGCTTCTCTAGCAATGAGCAGTTCTTC.

The chain has TRBV7-2 and TRBJ2-7, with 8 bases lining up with TRBD2. The CDR3 consists of 15 residues. Looked up from germline, CDR1 is SGHTA and CDR2 is FQGNSA. V dropped 0 bases and J dropped 1; count of bases not matched to a gene: 2. The CDR3: CASSLAASGSYEQYF. In nucleotides, the CDR3 is TGTGCCAGCAGCTTAGCGGCTAGCGGGTCCTACGAGCAGTACTTC.

The chain recombines TRBV7-6 with TRBJ1-6; the D gene is possibly TRBD1 (5 bases). The CDR3 totals 14 residues. The ends were cut back, 3 bases at V and 5 bases at J, with 8 bases in the middle. Germline V gene sequence: CDR1 SGHVS, CDR2 FNYEAQ. CDR3 DNA sequence: TGTGCCAGCAGCTTGGGACTGGATAATTCACCCCTCCACTTT. This sequence encodes CASSLGLDNSPLHF.

Only one count was recorded for this clone. Other DNA sequences of this sample code for an identical CDR3. The chain joins TRBV27 to TRBJ2-1, with TRBD1 identical over 7 bases. After removal of 2 bases from V and 3 bases from J, the junction contained 4 bases not matched to a gene. The CDR3 loop spans 15 amino acids. CDR1 and CDR2 (germline): MNHEY, SMNVEV (reference sequence). CDR3 DNA sequence: TGTGCCAGCAGTTTAGGGGACAGCCGCTACAATGAGCAGTTCTTC. Translating gives CASSLGDSRYNEQFF.

This sequence joins TRBV29-1 and TRBJ1-1; possibly TRBD1 for D (6 bases). The CDR3 extends over 12 amino acids. Trimming took off 4 bases at V and 1 base at J, with 7 bases between the two ends. CDR1 and CDR2 (germline): SQVTM, ANQGSEA. CDR3 DNA: TGCAGCGTTGTGGACAGGAACACTGAAGCTTTCTTT. Protein product: CSVVDRNTEAFF.

The chain uses TRBV28 and TRBJ1-6; 8 nucleotides align to TRBD1. The trim removed 6 bases at V and 9 bases at J, leaving 7 bases unmatched. The CDR3 is 14 residues long. From germline, CDR1 is MDHEN and CDR2 SYDVKM. For the CDR3, the DNA is TGTGCCAGCAGGCCGGGACAGGTTTTTTCACCCCTCCACTTT. This encodes CASRPGQVFSPLHF.

CDR3 nucleotide sequence: TGTGCCACCAGTGAGGCGCAGGGGGCGGCAGATACGCAGTATTTT. Translated, it gives CATSEAQGAADTQYF. V and J are TRBV24-1 and TRBJ2-3; 8 positions agree with TRBD1. The CDR3 is 15 residues long. Germline trimming cut 4 bases from V and 4 bases from J; bases unmatched to any gene: 6. Germline values: CDR1 KGHDR, CDR2 SFDVKD.

This chain uses TRBV13 with TRBJ2-1; TRBD1 is a possible D gene (5 bases). This CDR3 spans 12 amino acids. Germline-derived CDR1 and CDR2 are PRHDT and FYEKMQ (reference sequence). The V end was cut by 5 bases, the J end by 8 bases, with 10 bases between. CDR3 bases: TGTGCCAGCAGCGCGTGGGGCGATGAGCAGTTCTTC. Its translation: CASSAWGDEQFF. Variable domain in full (rest from reference TRBV13 and TRBJ2-1): AAGVIQSPRHLIKEKRETATLKCYPIPRHDTVYWYQQGPGQDPQFLISFYEKMQSDKGSIPDRFSAQQFSDYHSELNMSSLELGDSALYFCASSAWGDEQFFGPGTRLTVL.

The chain has TRBV5-4 and TRBJ2-5; the D gene is possibly TRBD2 (5 bases). The CDR3 covers 14 residues. V was pared by 0 bases and J by 1 base, with 7 bases between. Germline V gene data show CDR1 as SGHNT and CDR2 as YYREEE (reference sequence). The CDR3 loop is CASSLVTTQETQYF. CDR3 DNA: TGTGCCAGCAGCTTGGTGACTACCCAAGAGACCCAGTACTTC.

The chain combines TRBV28 with TRBJ2-7; 9 nucleotides match TRBD1. Per germline, CDR1 MDHEN and CDR2 SYDVKM. With 6 bases clipped from V and 3 bases from J, the junction kept 9 bases outside the gene matches. The CDR3 sequence is 15 residues long. The DNA of the CDR3 is TGTGCCAGCAGAGGCGCCGGGACAGGGTTCTACGAGCAGTACGTC. Its translation is CASRGAGTGFYEQYV.

The chain couples TRBV7-2 to TRBJ2-1, with a possible D match to TRBD1 (6 bases). The germline V and J ends were trimmed by 5 bases and 2 bases, with 13 bases remaining between them. CDR1 is SGHTA, CDR2 FQGNSA, per germline. The CDR3 is 15 amino acids. The DNA for the CDR3 is TGTGCCAGCAGCCCCCAAGGGGGACCCTACAATGAGCAGTTCTTC. As protein: CASSPQGGPYNEQFF.

This chain joins TRBV6-2 or TRBV6-3 and TRBJ2-2; possible D gene TRBD2, 5 bases. CDR3 size: 15 residues. V was shortened by 4 bases and J by 6 bases, with 15 bases between the two germline ends. Germline V CDR1 and CDR2: MNHEY, SVGEGT. The DNA of the CDR3 is TGTGCCAGCAGTTCCCTAGGACTCCCCTCCGGGGAGCTGTTTTTT. It specifies CASSSLGLPSGELFF.